What follows are 27 T cell receptor beta chains derived from one specimen sequenced in a study of cytomegalovirus exposure and HLA in healthy donors (dated by TCRdb to the late 2010s). The method behind the library was the immunoSEQ multiplex PCR assay. A mixture of 60 forward primers for TCR Vbeta segments and 13 reverse primers for TCR Jbeta segments was used in the multiplex PCR. TCRdb took this table from immuneACCESS and kept in-frame rearrangements with V and J called. Such tables lack part of the clones; where checked against another copy, unresolved V genes explain under half of the gap, and the rest is unexplained. Here the sample has under 200,000 clones; less than 80% occur a single time. Jointly, the top ten make up 0.6% to 0.95% of the sample. Sequenced input: PBMCs. These receptors were taken from a female donor in good health and CMV-seronegative.

V is TRBV18 and J is TRBJ1-1; D not resolved. The CDR3 contains 14 residues. Germline CDR1 KGHSH, CDR2 LQKENI. V lost 4 bases and J 0 bases, leaving 9 bases between the germline ends. CDR3 sequence reads: CASSLTRMNTEAFF. In nucleotides, the CDR3 is TGTGCCAGCTCACTGACAAGGATGAACACTGAAGCTTTCTTT.

The V gene is TRBV4-1, the J gene TRBJ1-4; TRBD1 is a possible D gene (5 bases). The CDR3 is made up of 14 amino acids. Germline V gene sequence: CDR1 MGHRA, CDR2 YSYEKL. The V end lost 2 bases, the J end lost 14 bases, and 18 bases lay between the germline ends. This CDR3 is CASSQPSFRGRLFF. In DNA, the CDR3 is TGCGCCAGCAGCCAACCCTCCTTCCGGGGGAGGCTGTTTTTT.

J is TRBJ1-5 and V is TRBV19; no clear D. Germline CDR1 LNHDA, CDR2 SQIVND (reference sequence). V lost 3 bases to trimming and J lost 7 bases, with 13 bases between them. This CDR3 spans 14 amino acids. The chain's CDR3 is CASSISWGGQPQHF. The CDR3 DNA reads as TGTGCCAGTAGTATCTCATGGGGAGGCCAGCCCCAGCATTTT.

The V and J genes are TRBV7-9 and TRBJ2-2; 8 bases match TRBD1. Germline values: CDR1 SEHNR, CDR2 FQNEAQ (reference sequence). The CDR3 is 19 amino acids. The V gene end was trimmed by 1 base and the J gene end by 0 bases; junction bases not matched to a gene: 10. The CDR3 loop is CASSLGPGTGYANTGELFF. The CDR3 bases are TGTGCCAGCAGCTTAGGTCCCGGGACAGGCTATGCGAACACCGGGGAGCTGTTTTTT. The complete variable domain, with remaining parts taken from reference TRBV7-9 and TRBJ2-2, reads DTGVSQNPRHKITKRGQNVTFRCDPISEHNRLYWYRQTLGQGPEFLTYFQNEAQLEKSRLLSDRFSAERPKGSFSTLEIQRTEQGDSAMYLCASSLGPGTGYANTGELFFGEGSRLTVL.

The V and J genes are TRBV11-2 and TRBJ1-1; D uncertain. V was trimmed by 3 bases and J by 0 bases, leaving 8 bases between them. The CDR3 extends over 14 amino acids. Germline assignment: CDR1 SGHAT and CDR2 FQNNGV. CDR3 in DNA: TGTGCCAGCAGCTTGTCGCCGGTGAACACTGAAGCTTTCTTT. Translating it yields CASSLSPVNTEAFF.

J is TRBJ2-5 and V is TRBV28, with 10 nucleotides matching TRBD2. Per the germline V gene, CDR1 is MDHEN and CDR2 is SYDVKM. This CDR3 spans 16 amino acids. The V gene end was trimmed by 3 bases and the J gene end by 3 bases; junction bases not matched to a gene: 7. CDR3 in amino acids: CASSFSPSGSKETQYF. The CDR3 DNA reads TGTGCCAGCAGTTTTTCTCCTAGCGGGAGTAAAGAGACCCAGTACTTC. The whole variable domain, filled in from reference TRBV28 and TRBJ2-5, reads DVKVTQSSRYLVKRTGEKVFLECVQDMDHENMFWYRQDPGLGLRLIYFSYDVKMKEKGDIPEGYSVSREKKERFSLILESASTNQTSMYLCASSFSPSGSKETQYFGPGTRLLVL.

In DNA, the CDR3 is TGTGCCACCGAGGGGGCGAGGACCGGGGAGCTGTTTTTT. Residues: CATEGARTGELFF. The chain carries TRBV6-5 and TRBJ2-2, with 7 bases identical to TRBD1. Unmatched junction bases numbered 7, after V lost 10 bases and J lost 5 bases. This CDR3 comprises 13 residues. Germline values: CDR1 MNHEY, CDR2 SVGAGI.

This clone was recorded only once. This chain uses TRBV6-5 with TRBJ1-5; D ambiguous. This CDR3 comprises 15 residues. CDR1 is MNHEY, CDR2 SVGAGI, per germline. The ends were cut back, 3 bases at V and 2 bases at J, with 11 bases in the middle. In nucleotides, the CDR3 is TGTGCCAGCAGTTATGACCGGGTACGCAATCAGCCCCAGCATTTT. Encoded protein: CASSYDRVRNQPQHF.

The chain uses TRBV5-1 and TRBJ1-2; 7 positions match TRBD1. V was pared by 4 bases and J by 7 bases, with 13 bases of the junction left unmatched. The germline CDR1 and CDR2 sequences are SGHRS and YFSETQ. CDR3 length: 15 residues. This CDR3 is CASSPGTSTGLGYTF. The CDR3 coding sequence is TGCGCCAGCAGCCCAGGGACATCGACAGGGCTTGGCTACACCTTC.

This clone was recorded only once. This chain uses TRBV6-1 with TRBJ2-7; weak D call: TRBD2 (5 bases). This CDR3 contains 15 residues. The germline CDR1 and CDR2 sequences are MNHNS and SASEGT. The V end was cut by 7 bases, the J end by 0 bases, with 16 bases between. Written as DNA, the CDR3 is TGTGCCAGCACCGAGGGTCCCGCGAGCTCCTACGAGCAGTACTTC. It is translated as CASTEGPASSYEQYF.

The chain uses TRBV7-2 and TRBJ2-5; 11 bases match TRBD2. CDR1 is SGHTA and CDR2 is FQGNSA in the germline V gene. The junction had 3 bases not matched to a gene; V was cut back by 11 bases and J by 1 base. The CDR3 sequence is 13 residues long. CDR3 amino acids: CAATSGTQETQYF. The CDR3 coding sequence is TGTGCCGCGACTAGCGGGACCCAAGAGACCCAGTACTTC.

Note on this clone: The junction shows a germline mismatch at one end, possibly a read error. The rearrangement links TRBV2 to TRBJ2-3, with 9 bases lining up with TRBD2. CDR3 size: 14 residues. Per germline, CDR1 SNHLY and CDR2 FYNNEI. CDR3 region: CASSEWGGGGLLHF. For the CDR3, the DNA is TGTGCCAGCAGTGAATGGGGCGGGGGGGGGCTTTTGCATTTT. The variable domain in full, completed from reference TRBV2 and TRBJ2-3, reads EPEVTQTPSHQVTQMGQEVILRCVPISNHLYFYWYRQILGQKVEFLVSFYNNEISEKSEIFDDQFSVERPDGSNFTLKIRSTKLEDSAMYFCASSEWGGGGLLHFGPGTRLTVL.

J is TRBJ2-3 and V is TRBV9; 11 bases are shared with TRBD2. The V and J ends lost 0 bases and 0 bases, in that order; junction bases with no gene match: 3. Germline V gene lookup returns CDR1 SGDLS and CDR2 YYNGEE. The CDR3 totals 17 residues. DNA of the CDR3: TGTGCCAGCAGCGTAGTGGGACTAGCGGTTAGCACAGATACGCAGTATTTT. As protein: CASSVVGLAVSTDTQYF.

This clone came up a few times. V is TRBV2 and J is TRBJ2-2; 7 nucleotides match TRBD2. The CDR3 covers 15 residues. Germline-derived CDR1 and CDR2 are SNHLY and FYNNEI. The trim removed 11 bases at V and 0 bases at J, leaving 9 bases unmatched. The CDR3 here is CASKARGANTGELFF. CDR3 nucleotides: TGTGCCTCTAAGGCACGGGGGGCGAACACCGGGGAGCTGTTTTTT.

V usage is TRBV10-3 and J usage is TRBJ2-1; 9 bases match TRBD2. Germline loops: CDR1 ENHRY, CDR2 SYGVKD. The CDR3 is 15 residues long. V shed 3 bases and J 6 bases; nucleotides not matched to a gene: 6. CDR3 protein: CAISDRASGTNEQFF. As DNA, the CDR3 is TGTGCCATCAGTGACCGTGCTAGCGGGACCAATGAGCAGTTCTTC.

J is TRBJ1-1 and V is TRBV15; a possible D gene is TRBD1 (5 bases). V lost 0 bases and J 5 bases, leaving 19 bases between the germline ends. This CDR3 contains 17 residues. Germline assignment: CDR1 LNHNV and CDR2 YYDKDF (reference sequence). CDR3 in DNA: TGTGCCACCAGCAGAGATTCAACGCCAGGGAAGGGGACTGAAGCTTTCTTT. Translating gives CATSRDSTPGKGTEAFF.

This clone was recorded once. This chain uses TRBV27 with TRBJ2-7, with TRBD1 matching over 9 bases. The CDR3 length is 14 residues. Germline assignment: CDR1 MNHEY and CDR2 SMNVEV (reference sequence). With V trimmed by 5 bases and J by 3 bases, 5 bases remained unmatched. CDR3 DNA sequence: TGTGCCAGCAGTACCGGGACAGGGCTCTACGAGCAGTACTTC. Its protein is CASSTGTGLYEQYF.

The V gene is TRBV7-3, the J gene TRBJ2-5, with D maybe TRBD2 (5 bases). The CDR3 totals 15 residues. Per germline, CDR1 SGHTA and CDR2 FQGTGA. V was trimmed by 3 bases and J by 4 bases, leaving 15 bases between them. CDR3 bases: TGTGCCAGCAGCTTCCTAGTGGGAGTGGGAGAGACCCAGTACTTC. Translated, it gives CASSFLVGVGETQYF.

V gene TRBV4-3 combines with J gene TRBJ2-4, with D maybe TRBD1 (6 bases). V lost 0 bases to trimming and J lost 0 bases, with 18 bases between them. This CDR3 has 19 residues. Germline loops: CDR1 LGHNA, CDR2 YSLEER. The CDR3 region is CASSQDPGRVQGAKNIQYF. The DNA of the CDR3 is TGCGCCAGCAGCCAAGACCCCGGAAGGGTACAGGGAGCCAAAAACATTCAGTACTTC.

The chain carries TRBV4-1 and TRBJ2-3; D is ambiguous. CDR1 is MGHRA and CDR2 is YSYEKL in the germline V gene. V shed 3 bases and J shed 0 bases, with 10 bases lying between them. The CDR3 covers 15 residues. For the CDR3, the DNA is TGCGCCAGCAGCCACTCACAGTTTAGCACAGATACGCAGTATTTT. The encoded protein is CASSHSQFSTDTQYF.

V usage is TRBV5-1 and J usage is TRBJ2-3; 11 nucleotides line up with TRBD1. Trimming took 3 bases from V and 1 from J; bases not matched to a gene: 10. Per the germline V gene, CDR1 is SGHRS and CDR2 is YFSETQ. CDR3 length: 18 amino acids. DNA for the CDR3: TGCGCCAGCAGCTACGCCCGGGACAGGGGGTTTCGCACAGATACGCAGTATTTT. It is translated as CASSYARDRGFRTDTQYF.

The chain couples TRBV2 to TRBJ2-7, with 7 bases aligning to TRBD1. After removal of 7 bases from V and 3 bases from J, the junction contained 6 bases not matched to a gene. This CDR3 contains 13 residues. CDR1 SNHLY and CDR2 FYNNEI come from the germline V gene. The CDR3 nucleotides are TGTGCCAGCACCCTGACAGGGAGCTACGAGCAGTACTTC. As protein: CASTLTGSYEQYF.

With respect to this clone: The sample contains more than one DNA sequence encoding this CDR3. V gene TRBV18 combines with J gene TRBJ1-1; the D gene is possibly TRBD1 (6 bases). CDR1 and CDR2 from the germline V gene are KGHSH and LQKENI. Trimming pared 0 bases from V and 0 bases from J, leaving 8 bases between. The CDR3 is made up of 15 amino acids. DNA for the CDR3: TGTGCCAGCTCACCACCGTCAGGGGTGAACACTGAAGCTTTCTTT. Amino acid sequence: CASSPPSGVNTEAFF.

The rearrangement links TRBV4-1 to TRBJ1-4; TRBD1 matches 9 bases. This CDR3 region has 16 residues. The J segment lost 7 bases and the V segment lost 1 base, leaving 7 bases of the junction unmatched. Per germline, CDR1 MGHRA and CDR2 YSYEKL. The CDR3 sequence is CASSQGDRVGFEKLFF. The CDR3 nucleotides are TGCGCCAGCAGCCAAGGGGACAGGGTGGGATTTGAAAAACTGTTTTTT.

The V gene is TRBV5-8, the J gene TRBJ1-4, with 9 bases aligning to TRBD1. The CDR3 extends over 15 amino acids. V trimming: 0 bases; J trimming: 7 bases; junction bases outside the gene matches: 4. Germline lookup yields CDR1 SGHTS and CDR2 YDEGEE. For the CDR3, the DNA is TGTGCCAGCAGCTTGGCCGACAGGGGGATTGAAAAACTGTTTTTT. Encoded protein: CASSLADRGIEKLFF.

The rearrangement joins TRBV6-5 to TRBJ2-5; a weak D match, TRBD1 (6 bases). Germline V lookup: CDR1 MNHEY, CDR2 SVGAGI. The CDR3 has 14 residues. V dropped 6 bases and J dropped 1 base, with 12 bases sitting between them. CDR3: CASRVQGIQETQYF. Here the CDR3 DNA reads TGTGCCAGCAGGGTCCAGGGGATCCAAGAGACCCAGTACTTC.

This sequence joins TRBV9 and TRBJ2-7; D not certain. V dropped 0 bases and J dropped 3 bases, with 10 bases sitting between them. CDR3 size: 14 residues. Germline-derived CDR1 and CDR2 are SGDLS and YYNGEE. The CDR3 protein is CASSVGHSNYEQYF. The CDR3 DNA follows: TGTGCCAGCAGCGTAGGCCATTCTAACTACGAGCAGTACTTC.